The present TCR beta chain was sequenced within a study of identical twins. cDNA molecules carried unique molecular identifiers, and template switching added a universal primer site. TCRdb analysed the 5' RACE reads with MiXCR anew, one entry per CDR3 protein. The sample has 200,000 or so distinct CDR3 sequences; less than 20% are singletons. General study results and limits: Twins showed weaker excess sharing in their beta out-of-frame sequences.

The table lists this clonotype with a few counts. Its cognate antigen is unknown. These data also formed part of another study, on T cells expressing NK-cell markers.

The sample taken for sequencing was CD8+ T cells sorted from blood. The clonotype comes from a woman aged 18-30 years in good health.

The CDR3, as DNA: TGCAGTGCTGAGGGGGGAGCGGCCTACAATGAGCAGTTCTTC. Translating gives CSAEGGAAYNEQFF. The V and J genes are TRBV20-1 and TRBJ2-1; the D call may be TRBD1 or TRBD2 (6 bases each). This CDR3 is 14 amino acids long. V lost 5 bases and J 2 bases, leaving 13 bases between the germline ends. Looked up from germline, CDR1 is DFQATT and CDR2 is SNEGSKA (reference sequence).